The text below deals with one TCR beta chain. Trimming removed 3 bases at V and 2 bases at J, with 8 bases between. Germline CDR1 reads MRHNA; CDR2 reads SNTAGT. The CDR3 sequence is 14 residues long. In the original processing: Estimation of nucleated cell counts was performed using reference gene primer amplification. Using immunoSEQ multiplex PCR, the repertoire was profiled, and TCRdb retains in-frame clones only, with some absent. Clone size and V and J calls were adopted from that table, with D and trimming inferred from the DNA. The table has around 16,000 clones, approximately 86% seen once. The sample is drawn from a study of blood T cell repertoires in COVID-19. As for the study in general: Whether acute or convalescent, the COVID-19 samples came from the United States, Italy and Spain. From T cells, B-cell-depleted T cells, or PBMCs came the material, which was cDNA or gDNA.

The clonotype was recovered from a human donor in a cohort sampled during active COVID-19. The sample consisted of peripheral blood. The V and J genes are TRBV6-4 and TRBJ2-1; tentatively, D is TRBD2 (6 bases). The CDR3 loop is CASSERGTYNEQFF. The DNA for the CDR3 is TGTGCCAGCAGTGAGCGGGGCACCTACAATGAGCAGTTCTTC.